The rows below give T cell receptor beta chains drawn from one sample of a study of blood T cell repertoires in COVID-19. Repertoires were generated with immunoSEQ multiplex PCR, while TCRdb's copy carries only in-frame clones and drops some. The sample contains around 43,000 clones, roughly three quarters of which appear only once. The sequenced sample consisted of peripheral blood. These receptors all come from a man in his sixties or seventies with acute or convalescent COVID-19. Both conserved end residues are part of each CDR3. The D gene is left open where the match is weak. Clone size, where shown, is once, few, many, or a class for clones that have expanded.

v_gene,j_gene,abundance,d_gene,CDR3aa,CDR3nt
TRBV4-2,TRBJ1-5,.,.,CASSQQTLRGNQPQHF,TGTGCCAGCAGCCAACAAACCCTTCGGGGCAATCAGCCCCAGCATTTT
TRBV10-3,TRBJ2-2,.,TRBD1,CAISDPGTGLTGELFF,TGTGCCATCAGTGATCCCGGGACAGGGTTAACCGGGGAGCTGTTTTTT
TRBV7-8,TRBJ1-6,once,.,CASSLAGYNSPLHF,TGTGCCAGCAGCTTAGCCGGCTATAATTCACCCCTCCACTTT
TRBV5-6,TRBJ1-2,once,.,CASTRWWAGNGYTF,TGTGCCAGCACTCGTTGGTGGGCAGGGAATGGCTACACCTTC
TRBV6-2/TRBV6-3,TRBJ2-1,.,TRBD2,CASSKGGLAGGLSYNEQFF,TGTGCCAGCAGTAAAGGAGGACTAGCGGGGGGGCTCTCCTACAATGAGCAGTTCTTC
TRBV3-1/TRBV3-2,TRBJ2-1,.,TRBD2,CASSQDLGTSGLNEQFF,TGTGCCAGCAGCCAAGACTTGGGGACTAGCGGTCTCAATGAGCAGTTCTTC
TRBV10-3,TRBJ2-7,.,TRBD1,CAISEGQGYEQYF,TGTGCCATCAGTGAGGGACAGGGATACGAGCAGTACTTC
TRBV6-6,TRBJ1-2,once,.,CASSSGTVAGYTF,TGTGCCAGCAGTTCTGGGACTGTCGCTGGCTACACCTTC
TRBV5-1,TRBJ2-2,.,.,CASSSQGHQGGELFF,TGCGCCAGCAGCTCCCAGGGGCACCAGGGCGGGGAGCTGTTTTTT
TRBV28,TRBJ1-2,.,TRBD1,CASSPGQGDYGYTF,TGTGCCAGCAGCCCCGGACAGGGAGACTATGGCTACACCTTC
TRBV5-1,TRBJ1-6,.,.,CASSLRDTYNSPLHF,TGCGCCAGCAGCTTGCGAGACACCTATAATTCACCCCTCCACTTT
TRBV9,TRBJ1-1,.,TRBD1,CASSARQGNTEAFF,TGTGCCAGCAGCGCCAGACAGGGGAACACTGAAGCTTTCTTT
TRBV6-5,TRBJ1-6,.,.,CAAYRSSYNSPLHF,TGTGCCGCCTACAGGAGCTCCTATAATTCACCCCTCCACTTT
TRBV30,TRBJ1-1,.,.,CAWSDRARESFF,TGTGCCTGGAGTGACAGGGCCCGCGAATCTTTCTTT
TRBV27,TRBJ1-1,.,TRBD1,CASSYRGPSTEAFF,TGTGCCAGCAGTTACAGGGGGCCGAGCACTGAAGCTTTCTTT
TRBV29-1,TRBJ2-7,.,TRBD1,CSVWDSTSYEQYF,TGCAGCGTGTGGGACAGTACTTCCTACGAGCAGTACTTC
TRBV27,TRBJ1-6,.,.,CASSPSWGLDNSPLHF,TGTGCCAGCAGTCCTTCTTGGGGGCTTGATAATTCACCCCTCCACTTT
TRBV7-2,TRBJ1-2,.,TRBD1,CASSPRTGQGANYGYTF,TGTGCCAGCAGCCCCAGGACAGGGCAAGGGGCTAACTATGGCTACACCTTC